The sequence of this T cell receptor (beta chain) was determined in a study of early T cells in non-severe SARS-CoV-2 infection. General study findings and limits: VDJdb matching favored anti-spike CD8 responses, missing private and CD4 specificities.

Notes on this clonotype: Its target is unknown.

Unmatched junction bases numbered 11, after V lost 5 bases and J lost 4 bases. This CDR3 region has 16 residues. Germline CDR1 is MNHEY and CDR2 is SVGEGT. Molecules of cDNA were individually given unique molecular identifiers that were attached to them. TCRdb recomputed calls from the 5' RACE reads with MiXCR, one row per CDR3 protein. The data hold 65,000 to 75,000 distinct CDR3 sequences, with roughly 13% observed a single time. Sequencing used whole blood. The clonotype was recovered from an adult who was a healthcare worker with PCR-confirmed SARS-CoV-2 infection or an uninfected control (not recorded which). The chain recombines TRBV6-2 or TRBV6-3 with TRBJ2-1, with TRBD2 matching over 7 bases. In DNA, the CDR3 is TGTGCCAGCAGTCCTTCTAGCGGATATGGGTACAATGAGCAGTTCTTC. Translated: CASSPSSGYGYNEQFF.